The 16 T cell receptor beta chains in this list originate from one sample, sequenced in a study of blood T cell repertoires in COVID-19. The repertoire was sequenced with immunoSEQ multiplex PCR; TCRdb's copy has only in-frame clones and lacks some. The repertoire holds hundreds of thousands of clones, with over 75% as singletons. The sample consisted of peripheral blood. All receptors come from a human donor in a cohort sampled during active COVID-19.

The chain carries TRBV7-3 and TRBJ1-1, with D possibly TRBD1 on 6 matching bases. V lost 5 bases and J 1 base, leaving 8 bases between the germline ends. The CDR3 has 13 amino acids. Germline values: CDR1 SGHTA, CDR2 FQGTGA. CDR3 sequence reads: CASSQDRNTEAFF. The CDR3 nucleotides are TGTGCCAGCAGCCAGGACAGGAACACTGAAGCTTTCTTT.

This chain links TRBV7-9 with TRBJ1-1; 9 nucleotides match TRBD1. This CDR3 spans 18 amino acids. The V and J ends lost 0 bases and 0 bases, in that order; junction bases with no gene match: 8. The germline CDR1 and CDR2 sequences are SEHNR and FQNEAQ (reference sequence). The CDR3 loop reads CASSLAQWTGALNTEAFF. In DNA, the CDR3 is TGTGCCAGCAGCTTAGCTCAATGGACAGGGGCGCTGAACACTGAAGCTTTCTTT.

The chain links TRBV3-1 (or the pseudogene TRBV3-2) to TRBJ1-3; 8 positions match TRBD1. The CDR3 spans 16 residues. Per the germline V gene, CDR1 is LGHDT and CDR2 is YNNKEL (reference sequence). With V trimmed by 4 bases and J by 0 bases, 5 bases remained unmatched. Here the CDR3 reads CASSPAGTGSGNTIYF. DNA for the CDR3: TGTGCCAGCAGCCCGGCCGGGACAGGCTCTGGAAACACCATATATTTT.

V gene TRBV6-5 combines with J gene TRBJ1-2; the match to TRBD1 covers 7 bases. V lost 7 bases to trimming and J lost 2 bases; unmatched junction nucleotides: 10. CDR1 and CDR2 (germline): MNHEY, SVGAGI. The CDR3 contains 15 residues. The CDR3 sequence: CASMAIGQVNYGYTF. Written as DNA, the CDR3 is TGTGCCAGCATGGCCATTGGACAGGTCAACTATGGCTACACCTTC.

V gene TRBV28 combines with J gene TRBJ1-2; no clear D gene. The length of the CDR3 is 12 residues. The germline CDR1 and CDR2 sequences are MDHEN and SYDVKM. The V and J ends lost 4 bases and 8 bases respectively, with 11 bases between them. The CDR3 DNA is TGTGCCAGCAGTTCAGAAGTTAACGGCTACACCTTC. It codes for CASSSEVNGYTF.

This rearrangement joins TRBV6-5 to TRBJ2-6; D remains ambiguous. Trimming cost V 5 bases and J 2 bases, with 10 bases left between them. The CDR3 loop spans 15 amino acids. CDR1 and CDR2 (germline): MNHEY, SVGAGI. This CDR3 reads CASSTRSTGANVLTF. The CDR3, as DNA: TGTGCCAGCAGTACCCGATCTACTGGGGCCAACGTCCTGACTTTC.

The rearrangement joins TRBV4-1 to TRBJ1-1; tentative D call: TRBD1 (6 bases). V was trimmed by 4 bases and J by 3 bases, leaving 18 bases between them. The germline CDR1 and CDR2 sequences are MGHRA and YSYEKL. This CDR3 comprises 16 residues. The CDR3: CASSLRGPSGDTEAFF. Written as DNA, the CDR3 is TGCGCCAGCAGCCTTCGGGGCCCCTCAGGGGACACTGAAGCTTTCTTT.

This clone has more than one count but fewer than ten. CDR3 sequence (DNA): TGCGCCAGCAGTAGAGGGACACCGGATCAGCCCCAGCATTTT. It specifies CASSRGTPDQPQHF. This chain uses TRBV5-1 with TRBJ1-5; D might be TRBD1 (6 bases). CDR3 length: 14 amino acids. The V gene's germline CDR1 is SGHRS and CDR2 YFSETQ. The V end lost 5 bases, the J end lost 5 bases, and 14 bases lay between the germline ends.

This chain uses TRBV11-2 with TRBJ2-7; TRBD1 matches 10 bases. CDR1 and CDR2 (germline): SGHAT, FQNNGV. The ends lost 0 bases at V and 4 bases at J; junction bases unmatched: 6. This CDR3 comprises 16 residues. The CDR3 sequence: CASSLEVGQGQYEQYF. CDR3 bases: TGTGCCAGCAGCTTAGAGGTGGGACAGGGGCAATACGAGCAGTACTTC.

This chain links TRBV7-9 with TRBJ2-7; maybe TRBD1 (5 bases). Per germline, CDR1 SEHNR and CDR2 FQNEAQ (reference sequence). The CDR3 is 17 amino acids. Trimming stripped 4 bases from V and 2 bases from J, with 21 bases between. The CDR3 region is CASSSSNEAGITYEQYF. The CDR3 coding sequence is TGTGCCAGCAGCTCTTCAAACGAGGCAGGGATTACCTACGAGCAGTACTTC.

This clone came up once. This sequence joins TRBV11-2 and TRBJ2-7, with 8 bases matching TRBD1. The CDR3 extends over 14 amino acids. V was pared by 5 bases and J by 4 bases, with 7 bases of the junction left unmatched. The germline V gene encodes CDR1 SGHAT and CDR2 FQNNGV. The DNA for the CDR3 is TGTGCCAGCAGCCTAACCGGGACAGGTTACGAGCAGTACTTC. Its translation is CASSLTGTGYEQYF. Supplemented by reference TRBV11-2 and TRBJ2-7, the full variable domain reads EAGVAQSPRYKIIEKRQSVAFWCNPISGHATLYWYQQILGQGPKLLIQFQNNGVVDDSQLPKDRFSAERLKGVDSTLKIQPAKLEDSAVYLCASSLTGTGYEQYFGPGTRLTVT.

This clone was detected a few times. The V and J genes are TRBV7-2 and TRBJ2-7; 8 nucleotides match TRBD1. CDR3 length: 13 amino acids. Germline CDR1 SGHTA, CDR2 FQGNSA. The J segment lost 6 bases and the V segment lost 5 bases, leaving 6 bases of the junction unmatched. The CDR3 spells CASSMAGGAEQYF. DNA of the CDR3: TGTGCCAGCAGCATGGCAGGGGGCGCCGAGCAGTACTTC.

J is TRBJ2-7 and V is TRBV27; TRBD2 might be the D (5 bases). V was cut by 4 bases and J by 0 bases, with 13 bases left in between. Germline values: CDR1 MNHEY, CDR2 SMNVEV (reference sequence). There are 15 residues in the CDR3. The CDR3 nucleotides read TGTGCCAGCAGTTCCCCCCAGCGGAGCTCCTACGAGCAGTACTTC. Encoded protein: CASSSPQRSSYEQYF.

The chain has TRBV6-6 and TRBJ1-1; a weak D match, TRBD1 (5 bases). Germline-derived CDR1 and CDR2 are MNHNY and SVGAGI (reference sequence). V was shortened by 8 bases and J by 6 bases, with 19 bases between the two germline ends. The CDR3 loop spans 14 amino acids. CDR3 bases: TGTGCCAGCCTGCAAGGGGTTTTGACCGCTGAAGCTTTCTTT. Amino acids: CASLQGVLTAEAFF.

About this clone itself: The junction departs from germline at one end; a sequencing error may be responsible. The chain has TRBV4-3 and TRBJ2-2, with 7 positions matching TRBD1. Germline V CDR1 and CDR2: LGHNA, YSLEER. This CDR3 comprises 19 residues. This CDR3 reads CVSSQESWLQGSRTGELFF. DNA for the CDR3: TGCGTCAGCAGCCAAGAGAGCTGGTTACAGGGGTCAAGAACCGGGGAGCTGTTTTTT.

The J gene is TRBJ2-7, the V gene TRBV5-1; 7 bases agree with TRBD1. The CDR3 has 16 residues. Germline trimming cut 3 bases from V and 5 bases from J; bases unmatched to any gene: 14. Per germline, CDR1 SGHRS and CDR2 YFSETQ. The DNA of the CDR3 is TGCGCCAGCAGCTGGGACGCGACAGGGAACCCCCACGAGCAGTACTTC. It encodes CASSWDATGNPHEQYF.